Each of the 23 T cell receptor beta chains below was sequenced from the same sample in a study of molecular identifiers for immune sequencing clone quantification. MiXCR, run by TCRdb on the PCR reads, gives a single entry per CDR3 protein. Seen here are about 640,000 distinct CDR3 sequences, 20% observed once, and the top ten hold roughly 0.9%. The source material was naive CD8+ T cells from blood, with Jurkat cell RNA spiked in. The subset is: FACS-sorted CD8+CD4-CCR7+CD45RA+ naive T cells. These receptors came from a human donor in good health. Some libraries in this study had Jurkat cell RNA spiked in.

There are many counts of this clonotype. The V gene is TRBV5-8, the J gene TRBJ1-1; perhaps TRBD1 as D (6 bases). With 0 bases removed from V and 2 bases from J, the gap between germline ends came to 14 bases. The CDR3 is 16 residues long. CDR1 is SGHTS and CDR2 is YDEGEE in the germline V gene. The CDR3 DNA reads TGTGCCAGCAGCTTGGCCCCCAGGGGCCTAAACACTGAAGCTTTCTTT. This gives the protein CASSLAPRGLNTEAFF. Complete variable domain (other parts from reference TRBV5-8 and TRBJ1-1): EAGVTQSPTHLIKTRGQQATLRCSPISGHTSVYWYQQALGLGLQFLLWYDEGEERNRGNFPPRFSGRQFPNYSSELNVNALELEDSALYLCASSLAPRGLNTEAFFGQGTRLTVV.

This clonotype was seen a handful of times. The CDR3 nucleotides are TGTGCCAGCAGCGCCGGGACTCCTTCTACCTACGAGCAGTACTTC. It yields the protein CASSAGTPSTYEQYF. This chain links TRBV7-9 with TRBJ2-7; D is possibly TRBD2 (6 bases). V shed 5 bases and J shed 2 bases, with 16 bases lying between them. This CDR3 is 15 amino acids long. The germline V gene encodes CDR1 SEHNR and CDR2 FQNEAQ (reference sequence).

Notes on this clonotype: A much bigger clone sits one base away, suggesting this may be a read error. The CDR3 ends on some other residue instead of the conserved phenylalanine or tryptophan, so this is likely a read error. The chain uses TRBV7-9 and TRBJ1-1; D perhaps matches TRBD1 (5 bases). The germline V gene has CDR1 SEHNR and CDR2 FQNEAQ (reference sequence). The germline V and J ends were trimmed by 7 bases and 8 bases, with 11 bases remaining between them. This CDR3 has 11 amino acids. The CDR3 loop reads CASNDSPEAFL. The CDR3 DNA reads as TGTGCCAGCAACGACAGCCCCGAAGCTTTCCTT.

At least ten counts were recorded for this clonotype. J is TRBJ1-1 and V is TRBV19; weak D call: TRBD1 (5 bases). V shed 7 bases and J shed 1 base, with 13 bases lying between them. CDR3 length equals 14 residues. The germline V gene has CDR1 LNHDA and CDR2 SQIVND (reference sequence). CDR3 amino acids: CASNPGTPNTEAFF. As DNA, the CDR3 is TGTGCCAGTAACCCCGGGACCCCGAACACTGAAGCTTTCTTT.

This clonotype occurred a few times. The gene calls are TRBV20-1 and TRBJ2-1; D unclear. This CDR3 has 16 residues. V lost 0 bases, J lost 4 bases, and 16 bases lay in between. The germline V gene has CDR1 DFQATT and CDR2 SNEGSKA (reference sequence). For the CDR3, the DNA is TGCAGTGCTAGAGATAATTTGGTAGCCGTATACAATGAGCAGTTCTTC. Protein sequence: CSARDNLVAVYNEQFF.

The gene calls are TRBV20-1 and TRBJ1-2, with TRBD1 as a possible D gene (5 bases). Trimming took 5 bases from V and 4 from J, leaving 11 bases between them. Germline CDR1 DFQATT, CDR2 SNEGSKA (reference sequence). The CDR3 runs to 12 residues. The CDR3 loop is CSAPRAGYGYTF. CDR3 bases: TGCAGTGCTCCCAGGGCTGGCTATGGCTACACCTTC.

This clonotype showed up just once. A clone one base away is much larger, so this may be a read error. The missing conserved phenylalanine or tryptophan at the end of this CDR3 makes a read error likely. The chain recombines TRBV6-1 with TRBJ2-5, with D perhaps matching TRBD2 (5 bases). This CDR3 region has 15 residues. Germline V gene sequence: CDR1 MNHNS, CDR2 SASEGT. V was cut by 8 bases and J by 4 bases, with 20 bases left in between. The CDR3 DNA sequence: TGTGCCAGCGTTCCAGATCGTGTTGCGGGAGAGACCCAGTACCTC. This codes for CASVPDRVAGETQYL.

The table lists this clonotype with many counts. The genes are TRBV12-5 and TRBJ2-1; D perhaps matches TRBD1 (6 bases). Looked up from germline, CDR1 is LGHNT and CDR2 is FRNRAP. V lost 2 bases and J 4 bases, leaving 15 bases between the germline ends. The CDR3 is 16 residues long. CDR3 bases: TGTGCTAGTGGTTTGCCTAACTCCGACAGGTACAATGAGCAGTTCTTC. Its translation: CASGLPNSDRYNEQFF. Filled out from reference TRBV12-5 and TRBJ2-1, the complete variable domain reads DARVTQTPRHKVTEMGQEVTMRCQPILGHNTVFWYRQTMMQGLELLAYFRNRAPLDDSGMPKDRFSAEMPDATLATLKIQPSEPRDSAVYFCASGLPNSDRYNEQFFGPGTRLTVL.

This sequence joins TRBV12-3 or TRBV12-4 and TRBJ1-1, with D unclear. This CDR3 contains 13 residues. Trimming stripped 6 bases from V and 1 base from J, with 9 bases between. CDR3 DNA: TGTGCCAGCAGAGTTTCGGGGAACACTGAAGCTTTCTTT. Its protein product is CASRVSGNTEAFF.

The V and J genes are TRBV6-5 and TRBJ1-1; possible D gene TRBD1, 6 bases. Germline V gene lookup returns CDR1 MNHEY and CDR2 SVGAGI. This CDR3 is 16 amino acids long. Trimming pared 3 bases from V and 4 bases from J, leaving 18 bases between. The CDR3: CASSYSHPGRGTEAFF. DNA for the CDR3: TGTGCCAGCAGTTATTCCCATCCCGGCAGGGGCACTGAAGCTTTCTTT.

V gene TRBV6-1 combines with J gene TRBJ1-1, with 7 bases aligning to TRBD1. V dropped 1 base and J dropped 9; count of bases not matched to a gene: 2. The CDR3 loop spans 12 amino acids. The V gene's germline CDR1 is MNHNS and CDR2 SASEGT. The CDR3 DNA reads as TGTGCCAGCAGTGAAGGACAGGGTCAAGCTTTCTTT. Encoded protein: CASSEGQGQAFF.

This clonotype was seen repeatedly, ten times or more. The V call is TRBV5-4, the J call TRBJ2-2; 9 positions match TRBD1. V lost 3 bases and J lost 3; bases outside the gene matches: 3. The CDR3 totals 15 residues. Germline CDR1 reads SGHNT; CDR2 reads YYREEE (reference sequence). The CDR3 loop reads CASSSGTGYTGELFF. The CDR3 DNA is TGTGCCAGCAGCTCCGGGACAGGGTACACCGGGGAGCTGTTTTTT. The full variable domain, its missing parts supplied by reference TRBV5-4 and TRBJ2-2, is ETGVTQSPTHLIKTRGQQVTLRCSSQSGHNTVSWYQQALGQGPQFIFQYYREEENGRGNFPPRFSGLQFPNYSSELNVNALELDDSALYLCASSSGTGYTGELFFGEGSRLTVL.

Only a few counts were recorded for this clonotype. This chain connects TRBV28 to TRBJ1-1, with TRBD1 identical over 9 bases. This CDR3 is built from 17 residues. J was trimmed by 3 bases and V by 5 bases; bases with no gene match: 13. Germline CDR1 and CDR2: MDHEN and SYDVKM. Here the CDR3 DNA reads TGTGCCAGCAGTGCACAGGGGGCGCGTGTTAGGGACACTGAAGCTTTCTTT. Its translation is CASSAQGARVRDTEAFF.

This clonotype occurred many times. V is TRBV27 and J is TRBJ1-6, with D hard to call. Trimming stripped 5 bases from V and 7 bases from J, with 6 bases between. Germline V gives CDR1 MNHEY, CDR2 SMNVEV (reference sequence). The CDR3 has 12 residues. The CDR3 DNA sequence: TGTGCCAGCAGTATCTTGAATTCACCCCTCCACTTT. Translating gives CASSILNSPLHF.

About this clonotype: Just one base apart from a much larger clone, this may be a read error. V usage is TRBV6-5 and J usage is TRBJ2-7, with unresolved D. V was trimmed by 0 bases and J by 2 bases, leaving 20 bases between them. Germline-derived CDR1 and CDR2 are MNHEY and SVGAGI. CDR3 length: 18 residues. CDR3 sequence (DNA): TGTGCCAGCAGTTACTCGCCCCAGTCGCCCGGCATCCCCTACGAGCAGTACTTC. Protein: CASSYSPQSPGIPYEQYF.

At least ten counts were recorded for this clonotype. The chain has TRBV20-1 and TRBJ2-7, with 10 bases matching TRBD1. Germline lookup yields CDR1 DFQATT and CDR2 SNEGSKA (reference sequence). With V trimmed by 3 bases and J by 4 bases, 3 bases remained unmatched. The CDR3 length is 13 residues. CDR3 residues: CSASGTGVYEQYF. As DNA, the CDR3 is TGCAGTGCTAGTGGGACAGGGGTTTACGAGCAGTACTTC.

This clonotype was counted at least ten times. The gene calls are TRBV4-2 and TRBJ2-1; D not resolved. The V end was cut by 1 base, the J end by 8 bases, with 9 bases between. The CDR3 runs to 13 residues. Per the germline V gene, CDR1 is LGHNA and CDR2 is YNFKEQ. The chain's CDR3 is CASSQVGFDEQFF. DNA of the CDR3: TGTGCCAGCAGCCAAGTCGGCTTCGATGAGCAGTTCTTC.

Concerning this clonotype: This CDR3 fails to terminate in the conserved phenylalanine or tryptophan, so it likely reflects a read error. V and J are TRBV13 and TRBJ1-4; 7 positions match TRBD1. The CDR3 sequence is 15 residues long. Germline V CDR1 and CDR2: PRHDT, FYEKMQ (reference sequence). Unmatched junction bases numbered 6, after V lost 3 bases and J lost 5 bases. CDR3 sequence: CASSFRDSDNEKLFS. The CDR3 nucleotides read TGTGCCAGCAGCTTCCGGGACAGCGACAATGAAAAACTGTTTTCT.

This clonotype was recorded at least ten times. The V and J genes are TRBV12-3 or TRBV12-4 and TRBJ2-3; 14 bases fit TRBD2. V lost 6 bases and J lost 4; bases outside the gene matches: 3. The CDR3 runs to 15 residues. The CDR3 is CASSPTSGGADTQYF. The CDR3 DNA reads TGTGCCAGCAGCCCGACTAGCGGGGGGGCAGATACGCAGTATTTT.

This clonotype was recorded at least ten times. The CDR3 sequence is CASTGRAVSYNEQFF. The CDR3 DNA sequence: TGTGCCAGCACTGGCCGCGCTGTTTCCTACAATGAGCAGTTCTTC. The chain employs TRBV11-1 and TRBJ2-1; D is ambiguous. Per the germline V gene, CDR1 is SGHAT and CDR2 is FQDESV (reference sequence). The CDR3 is made up of 15 amino acids. Trimming pared 7 bases from V and 1 base from J, leaving 14 bases between.

This clonotype has more than one count but fewer than ten. The chain carries TRBV20-1 and TRBJ2-7; D could derive from TRBD1 or TRBD2 (5 bases each). Germline CDR1 is DFQATT and CDR2 is SNEGSKA (reference sequence). The V gene lost 0 bases and the J gene lost 4 bases, with 16 bases spanning the gap. The CDR3 spans 15 residues. Written as DNA, the CDR3 is TGCAGTGCTAGAGATCGGGGATGGGGGAGTTACGAGCAGTACTTC. Its protein product is CSARDRGWGSYEQYF.

Ten or more counts support this clonotype. This chain links TRBV12-5 with TRBJ1-3, with a tentative D call TRBD1 (5 bases). The CDR3 runs to 15 residues. CDR1 and CDR2 (germline): LGHNT, FRNRAP. V was cut by 7 bases and J by 3 bases, with 16 bases left in between. The CDR3 here is CASARGDSGGNTIYF. CDR3 DNA sequence: TGTGCTAGTGCCCGAGGAGACAGCGGTGGAAACACCATATATTTT.

This clonotype was detected a few times. Sequence at one end of the junction differs from germline and may be a read error. V gene TRBV19 combines with J gene TRBJ2-1, with 8 bases aligning to TRBD2. This CDR3 is built from 16 residues. Germline V lookup: CDR1 LNHDA, CDR2 SQIVND (reference sequence). Here the CDR3 reads CASSLELADSYNEQFF. Written as DNA, the CDR3 is TGTGCCAGTAGTCTAGAACTAGCGGACTCCTACAATGAGCAGTTCTTC.